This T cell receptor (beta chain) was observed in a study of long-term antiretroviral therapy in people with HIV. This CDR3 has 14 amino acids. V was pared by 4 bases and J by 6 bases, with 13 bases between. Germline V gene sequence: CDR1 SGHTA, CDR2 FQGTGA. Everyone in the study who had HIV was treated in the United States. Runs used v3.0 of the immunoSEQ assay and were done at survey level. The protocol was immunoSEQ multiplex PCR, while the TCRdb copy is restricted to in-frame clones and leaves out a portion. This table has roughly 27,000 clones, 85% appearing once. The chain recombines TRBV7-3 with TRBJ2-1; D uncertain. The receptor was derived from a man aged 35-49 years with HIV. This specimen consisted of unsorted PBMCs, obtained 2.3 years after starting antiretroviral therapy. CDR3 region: CASSSFGSPNEQFF. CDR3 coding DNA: TGTGCCAGCAGCTCCTTCGGGTCTCCCAATGAGCAGTTCTTC.